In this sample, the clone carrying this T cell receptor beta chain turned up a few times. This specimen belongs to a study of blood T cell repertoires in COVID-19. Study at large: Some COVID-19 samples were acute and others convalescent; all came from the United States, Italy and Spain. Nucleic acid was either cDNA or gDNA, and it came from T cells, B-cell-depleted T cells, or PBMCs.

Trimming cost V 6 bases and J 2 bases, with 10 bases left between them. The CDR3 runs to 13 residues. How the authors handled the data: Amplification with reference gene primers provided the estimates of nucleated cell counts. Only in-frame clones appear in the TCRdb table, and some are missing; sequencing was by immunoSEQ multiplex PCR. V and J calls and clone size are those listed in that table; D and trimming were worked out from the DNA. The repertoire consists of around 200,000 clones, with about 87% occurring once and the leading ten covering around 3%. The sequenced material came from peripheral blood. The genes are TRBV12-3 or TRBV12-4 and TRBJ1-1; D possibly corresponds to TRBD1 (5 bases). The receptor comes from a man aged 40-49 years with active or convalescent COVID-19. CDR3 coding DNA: TGTGCCAGCAGCTCCGGGGGAAACACTGAAGCTTTCTTT. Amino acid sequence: CASSSGGNTEAFF.